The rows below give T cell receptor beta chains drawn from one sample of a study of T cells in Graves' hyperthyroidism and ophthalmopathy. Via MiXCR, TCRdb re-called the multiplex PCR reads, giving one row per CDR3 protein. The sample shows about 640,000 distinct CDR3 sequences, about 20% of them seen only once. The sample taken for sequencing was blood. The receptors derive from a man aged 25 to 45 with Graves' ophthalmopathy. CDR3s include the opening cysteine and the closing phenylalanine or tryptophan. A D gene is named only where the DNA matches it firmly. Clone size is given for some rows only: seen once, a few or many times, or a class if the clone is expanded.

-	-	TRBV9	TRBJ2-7	CASSVRSGQQYEQYF	TGTGCCAGCAGCGTTCGTAGCGGCCAGCAGTACGAGCAGTACTTC
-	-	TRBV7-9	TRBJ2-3	CASSSPSGYTQYF	TGTGCCAGCAGCTCTCCAAGTGGGTATACGCAGTATTTT
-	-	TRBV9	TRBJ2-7	CASSVEEGSYEQYF	TGTGCCAGCAGCGTAGAGGAGGGGAGCTACGAGCAGTACTTC
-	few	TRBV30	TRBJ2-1	CAWRGEQTYNEQFF	TGTGCCTGGAGGGGGGAGCAGACCTACAATGAGCAGTTCTTC
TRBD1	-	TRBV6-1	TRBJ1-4	CAKPLTGPSMFF	TGTGCCAAACCCCTGACAGGGCCCTCTATGTTTTTT
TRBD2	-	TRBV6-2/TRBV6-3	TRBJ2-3	CASSYSEGLAGVDTQYF	TGTGCCAGCAGTTACTCGGAAGGACTAGCGGGAGTGGATACGCAGTATTTT
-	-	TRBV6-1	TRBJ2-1	CASSPYLGGFF	TGTGCCAGCAGTCCATATTTGGGTGGGTTCTTC
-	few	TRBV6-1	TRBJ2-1	CASSGDRKGTPTPYNEQFF	TGTGCCAGCAGCGGGGATCGGAAGGGGACTCCAACACCTTACAATGAGCAGTTCTTC
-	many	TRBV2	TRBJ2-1	CASTESVGLTYNEQFF	TGTGCCAGCACCGAGAGCGTAGGGCTCACCTACAATGAGCAGTTCTTC
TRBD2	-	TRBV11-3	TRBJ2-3	CASSPGSGRATDTQYF	TGTGCCAGCAGCCCAGGTAGCGGGAGGGCAACAGATACGCAGTATTTT
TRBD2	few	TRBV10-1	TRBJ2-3	CASSEGGRGAETQYF	TGCGCCAGCAGTGAGGGCGGGAGGGGAGCAGAAACGCAGTATTTT
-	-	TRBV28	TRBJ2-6	CASEGLRVTASGANVLTF	TGTGCCAGCGAAGGGCTGAGGGTAACGGCGTCTGGGGCCAACGTCCTGACTTTC
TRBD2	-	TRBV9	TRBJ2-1	CASSVEQRGTYNEQFF	TGTGCCAGCAGCGTAGAACAGCGGGGTACCTACAATGAGCAGTTCTTC
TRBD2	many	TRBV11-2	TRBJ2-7	CASSLDTSEHYEQYF	TGTGCCAGCAGCTTAGATACTAGCGAGCACTACGAGCAGTACTTC
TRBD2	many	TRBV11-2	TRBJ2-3	CASSLVPGLERESTDTQYF	TGTGCCAGCAGCTTAGTCCCTGGACTTGAGCGGGAAAGCACAGATACGCAGTATTTT
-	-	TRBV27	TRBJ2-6	CASSATDWYSGANVLTF	TGTGCCAGCAGCGCTACGGACTGGTACTCTGGGGCCAACGTCCTGACTTTC
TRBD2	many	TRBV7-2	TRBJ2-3	CASSWGLAGDEDTQYF	TGTGCCAGCAGCTGGGGACTAGCGGGAGATGAAGATACGCAGTATTTT
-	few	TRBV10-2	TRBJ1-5	CASSTGQGISGNQPQHF	TGCGCCAGCAGTACGGGGCAGGGGATCTCTGGCAATCAGCCCCAGCATTTT
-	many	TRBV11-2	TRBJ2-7	CASSQGPTLQYF	TGTGCCAGCAGCCAGGGGCCTACGCTGCAGTACTTC
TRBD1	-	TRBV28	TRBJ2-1	CASSTSADRPSPNEQFF	TGTGCCAGCAGCACGAGCGCGGACAGGCCTTCCCCCAATGAGCAGTTCTTC